In this sample, the clone carrying this TCR beta chain turned up a few times. The target antigen is unknown. The data belong to a study of identical twins. Overall study findings and caveats: The presence of invariant MAIT and iNKT cells could partly confound analyses of zero-insertion sequences.

Germline values: CDR1 MGHDK, CDR2 SYGVNS. CDR3 length: 13 amino acids. Trimming took off 6 bases at V and 4 bases at J, with 11 bases between the two ends. MiXCR, run by TCRdb on the 5' RACE reads, gives a single entry per CDR3 protein. Of hundreds of thousands of distinct CDR3 sequences in the sample, 12% are singletons; the top ten hold around 7.8%. The data were also submitted as part of a second study, on yellow fever vaccine responses in identical twins.

What was sequenced was CD8+ T cells sorted from blood. The V gene is TRBV25-1, the J gene TRBJ2-3; D gene ambiguous. The receptor was isolated from a woman between 18 and 29 years old in good health. CDR3 protein: CASSIFGADTQYF. The CDR3 DNA sequence: TGTGCCAGCAGCATTTTTGGGGCAGATACGCAGTATTTT.